These 20 T cell receptor beta chains were sequenced from one sample in a study of OX40 agonist ivuxolimab in advanced cancers. TCRdb keeps only in-frame clones here, not all; method: immunoSEQ multiplex PCR. The table includes 55,000 to 70,000 clones, approximately 80% detected once. This sample comprised CD4+ or CD8+ T cells sorted from blood, obtained in a trial of the OX40 agonist ivuxolimab. The receptors here all came from an adult with an advanced solid tumor such as melanoma, head and neck, liver or kidney cancer.

This chain links TRBV28 with TRBJ2-7, with D possibly matching TRBD1 (7 bases). In germline, CDR1 is MDHEN, CDR2 SYDVKM. This CDR3 is built from 15 residues. V lost 6 bases to trimming and J lost 0 bases, with 15 bases between them. CDR3 amino acids: CASSQGGTRSYEQYF. CDR3 bases: TGTGCCAGCAGCCAGGGGGGCACTCGCTCCTACGAGCAGTACTTC.

The V gene is TRBV5-4, the J gene TRBJ2-2; TRBD2 is a possible D gene (6 bases). Per the germline V gene, CDR1 is SGHNT and CDR2 is YYREEE (reference sequence). The CDR3 covers 15 residues. The V end lost 0 bases, the J end lost 7 bases, and 13 bases lay between the germline ends. DNA for the CDR3: TGTGCCAGCAGCTTGGTAGGCGGCGGGATCGGGGAGCTGTTTTTT. Translation gives CASSLVGGGIGELFF.

The chain joins TRBV9 to TRBJ1-1; 9 bases are a match to TRBD1. The germline V gene has CDR1 SGDLS and CDR2 YYNGEE. After removal of 2 bases from V and 4 bases from J, the junction contained 6 bases not matched to a gene. The CDR3 is 15 residues long. The CDR3 sequence is CASSVEGQGGTEAFF. CDR3 nucleotides: TGTGCCAGCAGCGTCGAGGGACAGGGTGGCACTGAAGCTTTCTTT.

CDR3 amino acids: CASSSSSGRSTDTQYF. In nucleotides, the CDR3 is TGCGCCAGCAGCTCTTCGTCAGGGCGCAGCACAGATACGCAGTATTTT. The rearrangement uses TRBV5-1 and TRBJ2-3, with D tentatively TRBD1 (5 bases). This CDR3 contains 16 residues. Between the trimmed V and J ends, which lost 3 bases and 0 bases, there was a span of 14 bases. Germline CDR1 reads SGHRS; CDR2 reads YFSETQ.

J is TRBJ2-7 and V is TRBV18, with D possibly matching TRBD1 (6 bases). V lost 3 bases, J lost 3 bases, and 12 bases lay in between. Germline V lookup: CDR1 KGHSH, CDR2 LQKENI. The length of the CDR3 is 14 residues. CDR3 nucleotide sequence: TGTGCCAGCTCACCTTACGGACAGATCTACGAGCAGTACTTC. As protein: CASSPYGQIYEQYF.

The chain couples TRBV7-9 to TRBJ2-7; D is uncertain. CDR1 and CDR2 (germline): SEHNR, FQNEAQ (reference sequence). The CDR3 runs to 13 residues. Trimming took 3 bases from V and 4 from J, leaving 10 bases between them. CDR3 DNA: TGTGCCAGCAGCTTCTTTGAACAGTACGAGCAGTACTTC. This sequence encodes CASSFFEQYEQYF.

This chain uses TRBV18 with TRBJ1-3; perhaps TRBD1 as D (5 bases). Trimming cost V 3 bases and J 3 bases, with 12 bases left between them. CDR1 is KGHSH and CDR2 is LQKENI in the germline V gene. The CDR3 has 15 amino acids. The CDR3 loop is CASSPAGASGNTIYF. CDR3 coding DNA: TGTGCCAGCTCACCGGCCGGGGCTAGTGGAAACACCATATATTTT.

The sample holds one count of this clone. DNA of the CDR3: TGTGCCAGCTCCCGGCGTCCGACGGACAGGAATGAGCAGTTCTTC. Translated, it gives CASSRRPTDRNEQFF. The genes are TRBV6-4 and TRBJ2-1, with TRBD1 identical over 7 bases. The CDR3 has 15 amino acids. The junction had 14 bases not matched to a gene; V was cut back by 8 bases and J by 7 bases. Germline values: CDR1 MRHNA, CDR2 SNTAGT.

V and J are TRBV7-3 and TRBJ2-2, with 9 bases lining up with TRBD2. The CDR3 is 16 residues long. Germline trimming cut 2 bases from V and 6 bases from J; bases unmatched to any gene: 7. Germline CDR1 is SGHTA and CDR2 is FQGTGA. In DNA, the CDR3 is TGTGCCAGCAGCTTATTCGGCGGGGGGGCCCCCGGGGAGCTGTTTTTT. Its translation is CASSLFGGGAPGELFF.

V and J are TRBV7-3 and TRBJ2-5, with 14 bases identical to TRBD2. V was pared by 5 bases and J by 4 bases, with 6 bases of the junction left unmatched. The V gene's germline CDR1 is SGHTA and CDR2 FQGTGA. CDR3 length: 16 residues. In DNA, the CDR3 is TGTGCCAGCAGCCAGACTAGCGGGAGGGCGGGAGAGACCCAGTACTTC. Translated, it gives CASSQTSGRAGETQYF.

CDR3 nucleotides: TGTGCCAGCAGCCCCACCAGCAATCAGCCCCAGCATTTT. Protein: CASSPTSNQPQHF. The chain recombines TRBV5-5 with TRBJ1-5, with D uncertain. Trimming shortened V by 4 bases and J by 1 base, and 6 bases separated the two germline ends. Germline V lookup: CDR1 SGHKS, CDR2 YYEKEE (reference sequence). This CDR3 is built from 13 residues.

The V gene is TRBV6-1, the J gene TRBJ1-5; D is uncertain. Trimming took off 0 bases at V and 5 bases at J, with 5 bases between the two ends. This CDR3 is 13 amino acids long. CDR1 is MNHNS and CDR2 is SASEGT in the germline V gene. For the CDR3, the DNA is TGTGCCAGCAGTGAAGCCCGGCATCAGCCCCAGCATTTT. Translated, it gives CASSEARHQPQHF.

The V call is TRBV6-1, the J call TRBJ2-7; 8 nucleotides line up with TRBD1. J was trimmed by 1 base and V by 6 bases; bases with no gene match: 8. The germline gives CDR1 MNHNS, CDR2 SASEGT. The CDR3 runs 15 residues. This chain's CDR3 is CASSEGQVKSYEQYF. The CDR3 DNA reads TGTGCCAGCAGCGAGGGACAGGTTAAATCCTACGAGCAGTACTTC.

This clone appeared a single time. The V and J genes are TRBV7-2 and TRBJ1-1; D is unresolved. The CDR3 has 15 residues. Per the germline V gene, CDR1 is SGHTA and CDR2 is FQGNSA. The ends were cut back, 5 bases at V and 0 bases at J, with 13 bases in the middle. CDR3 sequence: CASSVPHSMNTEAFF. DNA of the CDR3: TGTGCCAGCAGCGTCCCACACTCTATGAACACTGAAGCTTTCTTT.

The CDR3 loop is CASSPAGVVGNTEAFF. As DNA, the CDR3 is TGTGCCAGCAGTCCTGCGGGGGTTGTCGGGAACACTGAAGCTTTCTTT. The chain recombines TRBV28 with TRBJ1-1, with a tentative D call TRBD1 (5 bases). Germline V lookup: CDR1 MDHEN, CDR2 SYDVKM. The CDR3 runs 16 residues. V lost 5 bases and J lost 1, with 17 bases in between.

As regards this clone: Sequence at one end of the junction differs from germline and may be a read error. The genes are TRBV28 and TRBJ2-7; D may match TRBD1 or TRBD2 (5 bases each). The CDR3 length is 12 residues. The germline V gene encodes CDR1 MDHEN and CDR2 SYDVKM. CDR3 sequence (DNA): TGTGCCAGCAGCCGAGAGCCGGGACGAAGGCTATTC. Translated, it gives CASSREPGRRLF.

The chain carries TRBV10-2 and TRBJ2-7, with 9 bases identical to TRBD1. The CDR3 covers 16 residues. Unmatched junction bases numbered 13, after V lost 5 bases and J lost 5 bases. Per the germline V gene, CDR1 is WSHSY and CDR2 is SAAADI. The CDR3 region has the DNA TGCGCCAGCAGTATTACCGGGACAGGGCGAAGCGACGAGCAGTACTTC. Encoded protein: CASSITGTGRSDEQYF.

The chain carries TRBV19 and TRBJ1-5; unclear D gene. This CDR3 region has 12 residues. V was shortened by 1 base and J by 6 bases, with 4 bases between the two germline ends. CDR1 is LNHDA, CDR2 SQIVND, per germline (reference sequence). CDR3 sequence reads: CASSIGGQPQHF. In DNA form, the CDR3 reads TGTGCCAGTAGTATAGGCGGTCAGCCCCAGCATTTT.

V gene TRBV19 combines with J gene TRBJ1-1; D perhaps matches TRBD1 (6 bases). Germline V gene lookup returns CDR1 LNHDA and CDR2 SQIVND (reference sequence). Trimming shortened V by 7 bases and J by 1 base, and 13 bases separated the two germline ends. The CDR3 sequence is 14 residues long. CDR3 sequence: CASNEGGANTEAFF. Written as DNA, the CDR3 is TGTGCCAGTAACGAGGGGGGAGCGAACACTGAAGCTTTCTTT.

The chain joins TRBV30 to TRBJ2-7; D uncertain. The CDR3 runs to 12 residues. V lost 0 bases and J lost 0, with 3 bases in between. Germline V gives CDR1 GTSNPN, CDR2 SVGIG (reference sequence). The CDR3 loop reads CAWSVSSYEQYF. DNA of the CDR3: TGTGCCTGGAGTGTCTCCTCCTACGAGCAGTACTTC.